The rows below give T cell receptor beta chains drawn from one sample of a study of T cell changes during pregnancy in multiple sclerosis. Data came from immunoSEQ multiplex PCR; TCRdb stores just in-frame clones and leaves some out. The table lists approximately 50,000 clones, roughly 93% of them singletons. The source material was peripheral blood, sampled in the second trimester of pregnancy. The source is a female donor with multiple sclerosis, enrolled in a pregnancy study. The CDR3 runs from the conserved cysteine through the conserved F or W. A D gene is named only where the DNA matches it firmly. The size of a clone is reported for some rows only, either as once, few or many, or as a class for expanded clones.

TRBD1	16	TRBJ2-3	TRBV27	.	TGTGCCAGCAGTCTCGGGACAGACGGCGGTGCAGATACGCAGTATTTT	CASSLGTDGGADTQYF
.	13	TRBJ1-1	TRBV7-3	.	TGTGCCAGCAGCTTCCTACAGGGAACTGAAGCTTTCTTT	CASSFLQGTEAFF
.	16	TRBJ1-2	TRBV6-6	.	TGTGCCAGCAGTTACTCCGGGGTATTTGTGGCGGATGGCTACACCTTC	CASSYSGVFVADGYTF
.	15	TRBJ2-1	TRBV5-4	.	TGTGCCAGCAGCTTTGGTCGGAGCTCCTACAATGAGCAGTTCTTC	CASSFGRSSYNEQFF
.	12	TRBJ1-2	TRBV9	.	TGTGCCAGCAGCACCCGGTCCTATGGCTACACCTTC	CASSTRSYGYTF
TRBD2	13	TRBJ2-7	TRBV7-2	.	TGTGCCAGCAGCTTTACGGCGGGGGGCGGGAAGTACTTC	CASSFTAGGGKYF
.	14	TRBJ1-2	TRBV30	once	TGTGCCTGGAGTGGAGTGGGCAGGGACTATGGCTACACCTTC	CAWSGVGRDYGYTF
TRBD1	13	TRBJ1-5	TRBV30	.	TGTGCCTGGAGCGGGACAGGGGATCAGCCCCAGCATTTT	CAWSGTGDQPQHF
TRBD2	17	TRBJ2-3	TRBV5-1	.	TGCGCCAGCAGACTCGGACTAGCGGGGGTTGTGACAGATACGCAGTATTTT	CASRLGLAGVVTDTQYF
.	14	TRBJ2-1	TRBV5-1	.	TGCGCCAGCAGCTTCGAGTTTGCTCCAATGCAGCAGTTCTTC	CASSFEFAPMQQFF
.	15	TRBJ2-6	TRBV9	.	TGTGCCAGCAGCGTCCAGGGGTGGGGGGCCAACGTCCTGACTTTC	CASSVQGWGANVLTF
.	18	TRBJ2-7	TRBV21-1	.	TGTGCCAGCAGCAAAGGAGTGGGGAGAGCGGGGGGGGCTACGGAGCAGTACTTC	CASSKGVGRAGGATEQYF
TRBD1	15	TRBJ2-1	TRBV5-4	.	TGTGCCAGCAGCTCAACCGGGACAGTTAACAATGAGCAGTTCTTC	CASSSTGTVNNEQFF
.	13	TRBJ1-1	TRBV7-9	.	TGTGCCAGCAGCTTAGTGAGTGGACTTGAAGCTTTCTTT	CASSLVSGLEAFF
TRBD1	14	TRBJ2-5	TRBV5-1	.	TGCGCCAGCAGCGTTGACAGGGGGCGGGAGACCCAGTACTTC	CASSVDRGRETQYF
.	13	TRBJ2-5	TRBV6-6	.	TGTGCCAGCAGTTCGCCAGGGGGGGAGACCCAGTACTTC	CASSSPGGETQYF
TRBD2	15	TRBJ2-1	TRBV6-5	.	TGTGCCAGCAGTCGCGGGGTAGCGGGGTACAATGAGCAGTTCTTC	CASSRGVAGYNEQFF
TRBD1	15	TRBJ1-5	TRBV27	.	TGTGCCAGCAGAGCGACAGGGTATGGCAATCAGCCCCAGCATTTT	CASRATGYGNQPQHF
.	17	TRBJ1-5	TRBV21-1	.	TGTGCCAGCAGCAAGGAAGGAGCTCCAGGGTCAACTCAGCCCCAGCATTTT	CASSKEGAPGSTQPQHF
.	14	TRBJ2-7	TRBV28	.	TGTGCCAGCAGTTTTCTGGGGCAGGCCTACGAGCAGTACTTC	CASSFLGQAYEQYF
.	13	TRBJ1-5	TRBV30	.	TGTGCCTGGAGTGTCCAGAACCATCAGCCCCAGCATTTT	CAWSVQNHQPQHF
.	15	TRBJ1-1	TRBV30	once	TGTGCCTGGATCGACCCTGGGCTAAGGAACACTGAAGCTTTCTTT	CAWIDPGLRNTEAFF
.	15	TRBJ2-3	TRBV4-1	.	TGCGCCAGCAGCCGAGGGGGGAGGGGCACAGATACGCAGTATTTT	CASSRGGRGTDTQYF
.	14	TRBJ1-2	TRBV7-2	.	TGTGCCAGCAGCCGAAGGGGGAGTAACTATGGCTACACCTTC	CASSRRGSNYGYTF
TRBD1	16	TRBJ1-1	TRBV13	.	TGTGCCAGCAGTGCCACAGGGGGCGGATGGAACACTGAAGCTTTCTTT	CASSATGGGWNTEAFF
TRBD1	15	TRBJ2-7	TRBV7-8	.	TGTGCCAGCAGATCCGGGACAGGGATCTCCTACGAGCAGTACTTC	CASRSGTGISYEQYF
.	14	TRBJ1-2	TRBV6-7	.	TGTGCCAGCAGTTACTGCGGGGGGAAGGATGGCTACACCTTC	CASSYCGGKDGYTF
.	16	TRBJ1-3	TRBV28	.	TGTGCCAGCAGAGCTAAAAGACTAAGCTCTGGAAACACCATATATTTT	CASRAKRLSSGNTIYF
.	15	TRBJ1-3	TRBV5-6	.	TGTGCCAGCTCCCCAGGTTGGGGGGCTGGAAACACCATATATTTT	CASSPGWGAGNTIYF
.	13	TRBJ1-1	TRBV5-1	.	TGCGCCAGCAGCCCACAAGAGAACACTGAAGCTTTCTTT	CASSPQENTEAFF
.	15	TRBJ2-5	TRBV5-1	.	TGCGCCAGCAGCCTCAGGGTGTTATCGGGTGAGACCCAGTACTTC	CASSLRVLSGETQYF
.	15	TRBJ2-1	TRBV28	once	TGTGCCAGCAATTCGGATTCAACGGGATACAATGAGCAGTTCTTC	CASNSDSTGYNEQFF
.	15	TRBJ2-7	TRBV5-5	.	TGTGCCAGCAGCCCGGGGGACAGTTCGGCCTACGAGCAGTACTTC	CASSPGDSSAYEQYF
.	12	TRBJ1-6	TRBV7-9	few	TGTGCCAGCAGCTCGGGGGGTTCACCCCTCCACTTT	CASSSGGSPLHF
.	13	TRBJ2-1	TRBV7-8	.	TGTGCCAGCAGCCCGGGTTCCTACAATGAGCAGTTCTTC	CASSPGSYNEQFF
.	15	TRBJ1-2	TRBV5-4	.	TGTGCCAGCAGCATAAACATGGGGCAGGGTGGTGGCTACACCTTC	CASSINMGQGGGYTF
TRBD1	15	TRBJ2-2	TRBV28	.	TGTGCCAGCAGCGGGACAGGGGCCCTAACCGGGGAGCTGTTTTTT	CASSGTGALTGELFF
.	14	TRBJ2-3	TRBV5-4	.	TGTGCCAGCACCGGGATTCTCCGCACAGATACGCAGTATTTT	CASTGILRTDTQYF
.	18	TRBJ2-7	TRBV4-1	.	TGCGCCAGCAGCGAAAGAGAAGCTGGAGGGAACAAGCCTTACGAGCAGTACTTC	CASSEREAGGNKPYEQYF
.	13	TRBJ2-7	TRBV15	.	TGTGCCACCAGAATGACAGGAGTCTACGAGCAGTACTTC	CATRMTGVYEQYF